These 7 T cell receptor beta chains were all obtained from the same sample, sequenced in a study of T cell clonotyping in hematopoietic cell transplantation (dated by TCRdb to about 2021). The library was made by the immunoSEQ multiplex PCR assay. In its TCRdb copy, this immuneACCESS table keeps in-frame sequences only and misses some clones. Where compared with another copy, unresolved V genes explain less than half of these, and the others have no known cause. In all, the sample holds under 5,500 clones, and about 84% of those were seen once. The top ten clonotypes cover approximately 12% of the sample. Sample time point, as interpreted from the label and publication: 30 days after allo-HCT. Sequencing was performed on peripheral blood mononuclear cells, taken 30 days after allogeneic stem cell transplant. All receptors come from a male patient aged 60-69 years who had an allogeneic stem cell transplant from an unrelated donor, so the T cells may come from the graft donor. Some clones in this sample may be carry-over from other donors' samples.

This chain links TRBV5-6 with TRBJ2-5, with 7 positions matching TRBD1. CDR1 and CDR2 (germline): SGHDT, YYEEEE. V dropped 2 bases and J dropped 5; count of bases not matched to a gene: 6. The CDR3 spans 14 residues. CDR3 sequence: CASSLRGPGETQYF. The CDR3 DNA reads as TGTGCCAGCAGCTTAAGGGGGCCAGGGGAGACCCAGTACTTC.

This chain joins TRBV18 and TRBJ1-3, with 7 bases fitting TRBD1. The CDR3 has 16 amino acids. CDR1 and CDR2 from the germline V gene are KGHSH and LQKENI. V was pared by 6 bases and J by 0 bases, with 8 bases of the junction left unmatched. DNA for the CDR3: TGTGCCAGCTCGCCGATTGGGACAGACTCTGGAAACACCATATATTTT. It specifies CASSPIGTDSGNTIYF.

V gene TRBV28 combines with J gene TRBJ1-1; 9 nucleotides line up with TRBD1. The CDR3 has 15 residues. Germline lookup yields CDR1 MDHEN and CDR2 SYDVKM. V gave up 4 bases and J gave up 10 bases; unmatched junction bases: 13. CDR3 sequence: CASSSPPGQGGRAFF. CDR3 coding DNA: TGTGCCAGCAGTTCACCTCCGGGACAGGGAGGGAGAGCTTTCTTT.

A single count supports this clone. The chain combines TRBV4-2 with TRBJ1-6; D gene unclear. The V and J ends lost 0 bases and 3 bases respectively, with 6 bases between them. The CDR3 sequence is 15 residues long. The germline V gene encodes CDR1 LGHNA and CDR2 YNFKEQ. The DNA for the CDR3 is TGTGCCAGCAGCCAAGACGCGGGCTATAATTCACCCCTCCACTTT. Translating it yields CASSQDAGYNSPLHF.

The chain carries TRBV29-1 and TRBJ2-2; 7 bases match TRBD2. Germline CDR1 SQVTM, CDR2 ANQGSEA. The ends lost 5 bases at V and 1 base at J; junction bases unmatched: 4. The CDR3 has 14 amino acids. The CDR3 is CSVRPGGNTGELFF. In DNA form, the CDR3 reads TGCAGCGTTCGCCCGGGAGGGAACACCGGGGAGCTGTTTTTT.

The chain is built from TRBV10-3 and TRBJ1-1; D is undetermined. Per the germline V gene, CDR1 is ENHRY and CDR2 is SYGVKD. The CDR3 covers 13 residues. The V and J ends lost 6 bases and 5 bases respectively, with 13 bases between them. CDR3 sequence: CAISPDRETEAFF. The CDR3 region has the DNA TGTGCCATCAGCCCCGACCGGGAGACTGAAGCTTTCTTT.

About this clone itself: Because the CDR3 is missing its conserved closing phenylalanine or tryptophan, this is likely a read error. The DNA is omitted, as the CDR3 cannot be located on it reliably, and the CDR3 follows TCRdb's listing. The chain recombines TRBV11-3 with TRBJ1-1. Termini included, the CDR3 measures 8 amino acids. Germline CDR1 is SGHNT and CDR2 is YENEEA. The CDR3 reads CASSFALS.